The next 14 T cell receptor beta chains were all read from a single sample in a study of beta chain features in type 1 diabetes. Whole-study findings and limits: Type 1 diabetes patients showed a moderate but significant shortening of TCRB CDR3s in all four CD4+ subsets.

Every bit of the isolated RNA underwent reverse transcription, so sequencing read expressed TCRB transcripts. The protocol was immunoSEQ multiplex PCR, while the TCRdb copy is restricted to in-frame clones and leaves out a portion. Counted here are a few hundred thousand clones, 13% to 15% occurring once; the ten biggest clones make up about 0.016%. These receptors have no known antigen. Specimen: naive CD4+ T cells from blood. These TCRs come from a young man with type 1 diabetes.

This clone showed up just a few times. This chain links TRBV18 with TRBJ2-5; 7 bases are shared with TRBD2. The CDR3 loop spans 13 amino acids. Germline V gives CDR1 KGHSH, CDR2 LQKENI. The J segment lost 5 bases and the V segment lost 3 bases, leaving 3 bases of the junction unmatched. The CDR3 is CASSPAGRETQYF. The CDR3 nucleotides read TGTGCCAGCTCACCGGCCGGGAGGGAGACCCAGTACTTC.

The V call is TRBV19, the J call TRBJ1-5; the D gene is possibly TRBD1 (5 bases). Trimming took 8 bases from V and 0 from J, leaving 11 bases between them. Looked up from germline, CDR1 is LNHDA and CDR2 is SQIVND (reference sequence). The CDR3 has 14 residues. The CDR3 loop reads CASSDSPSNQPQHF. CDR3 DNA: TGTGCCAGTTCCGACAGCCCTAGCAATCAGCCCCAGCATTTT.

This clone was detected a few times. The chain employs TRBV21-1 and TRBJ2-1; the table's D gene call, TRBD2, was not cross checked with the DNA. TRBV21-1 is listed as a pseudogene. The CDR3 loop spans 16 amino acids. The CDR3 DNA follows: TGTGCCAGCAGCTCCATGGGAGGTACGGTTTGGGATGAGCAGTTCTTC. Its translation: CASSSMGGTVWDEQFF.

There are a few counts of this clone. The genes are TRBV5-1 and TRBJ2-1, with 11 bases aligning to TRBD2. CDR3 length: 17 amino acids. Trimming at V came to 4 bases and at J to 6 bases, leaving 12 bases not matched to a gene. The germline CDR1 and CDR2 sequences are SGHRS and YFSETQ. The CDR3 DNA is TGCGCCAGCAGCAGCTTGACTAGCGGGAACCTGGGCAATGAGCAGTTCTTC. Its protein product is CASSSLTSGNLGNEQFF.

This clone appeared a few times. The rearrangement links TRBV18 to TRBJ2-1; 8 nucleotides align to TRBD1. V was pared by 2 bases and J by 3 bases, with 9 bases of the junction left unmatched. CDR3 size: 17 residues. Germline V gene sequence: CDR1 KGHSH, CDR2 LQKENI. The CDR3 region is CASSPARTGTNYNEQFF. Written as DNA, the CDR3 is TGTGCCAGCTCACCAGCAAGGACAGGGACGAACTACAATGAGCAGTTCTTC.

The CDR3 DNA sequence: TGCGCCAGCAGCACGGAGCGGTCCACAGATACGCAGTATTTT. It encodes CASSTERSTDTQYF. This chain joins TRBV4-3 and TRBJ2-3, with D perhaps matching TRBD2 (5 bases). Trimming took 5 bases from V and 2 from J, leaving 11 bases between them. This CDR3 has 14 amino acids. Germline CDR1 is LGHNA and CDR2 is YSLEER.

A few counts support this clone. This chain uses TRBV7-2 with TRBJ1-2; perhaps TRBD1 as D (5 bases). CDR1 is SGHTA and CDR2 is FQGNSA in the germline V gene. V was clipped by 2 bases and J by 6 bases, with 16 bases between them. The CDR3 runs 15 residues. In nucleotides, the CDR3 is TGTGCCAGCAGCTTAATGGGGACCGGGGGAGATGGCTACACCTTC. It is translated as CASSLMGTGGDGYTF.

This clone showed up just a few times. Other DNA sequences of this sample code for an identical CDR3. This chain uses TRBV6-5 with TRBJ1-1; weak D call: TRBD1 (6 bases). CDR3 length: 13 residues. Germline CDR1 reads MNHEY; CDR2 reads SVGAGI. V was shortened by 0 bases and J by 4 bases, with 6 bases between the two germline ends. DNA of the CDR3: TGTGCCAGCAGTTACTCAGGGGGCACTGAAGCTTTCTTT. It is translated as CASSYSGGTEAFF.

This clone was seen only a few times. This chain connects TRBV18 to TRBJ2-5; TRBD1 matches at 9 bases. CDR1 is KGHSH, CDR2 LQKENI, per germline. The CDR3 has 16 amino acids. The ends lost 0 bases at V and 3 bases at J; junction bases unmatched: 5. The DNA of the CDR3 is TGTGCCAGCTCACCACCGTCCGGGACAGGGAAAGAGACCCAGTACTTC. Encoded protein: CASSPPSGTGKETQYF.

This clone was counted between two and nine times. The same CDR3 also results from other DNA sequences found in this sample. The chain couples TRBV5-1 to TRBJ2-3; maybe TRBD1 (5 bases). The CDR3 contains 14 residues. CDR1 SGHRS and CDR2 YFSETQ come from the germline V gene. V was trimmed by 7 bases and J by 0 bases, leaving 12 bases between them. CDR3 DNA sequence: TGCGCCAGCTCGGACACCTCTAGCACAGATACGCAGTATTTT. Translating it yields CASSDTSSTDTQYF.

A few counts support this clone. V is TRBV27 and J is TRBJ1-4; no reliable D call. Trimming shortened V by 6 bases and J by 7 bases, and 12 bases separated the two germline ends. The CDR3 covers 13 residues. Per the germline V gene, CDR1 is MNHEY and CDR2 is SMNVEV (reference sequence). CDR3 sequence (DNA): TGTGCCAGCAGGCGGACCGCGGGTGAAAAACTGTTTTTT. The encoded protein is CASRRTAGEKLFF.

This clone was seen a few times. The J gene is TRBJ2-5, the V gene TRBV9; 7 bases fit TRBD2. With 0 bases clipped from V and 2 bases from J, the junction kept 4 bases outside the gene matches. The germline gives CDR1 SGDLS, CDR2 YYNGEE. This CDR3 spans 15 amino acids. CDR3: CASSVGASGQETQYF. In DNA, the CDR3 is TGTGCCAGCAGCGTAGGGGCTAGCGGACAAGAGACCCAGTACTTC.

The J gene is TRBJ2-7, the V gene TRBV28; 8 bases align to TRBD2. Germline trimming cut 6 bases from V and 1 base from J; bases unmatched to any gene: 14. The CDR3 runs 17 residues. Germline loops: CDR1 MDHEN, CDR2 SYDVKM. The CDR3 nucleotides read TGTGCCAGCAGCCTCGACCCGGGACTAGGCGGGTCCTACGAGCAGTACTTC. Its translation is CASSLDPGLGGSYEQYF.

In DNA, the CDR3 is TGTGCCAGCAGCCCAAACTCACAGACAGGGTATGGCTACACCTTC. As protein: CASSPNSQTGYGYTF. This chain joins TRBV7-9 and TRBJ1-2; TRBD1 agrees at 7 bases. This CDR3 is 15 amino acids long. V was clipped by 5 bases and J by 5 bases; unmatched bases: 11. Germline V lookup: CDR1 SEHNR, CDR2 FQNEAQ (reference sequence). Variable domain in full (rest from reference TRBV7-9 and TRBJ1-2): DTGVSQNPRHKITKRGQNVTFRCDPISEHNRLYWYRQTLGQGPEFLTYFQNEAQLEKSRLLSDRFSAERPKGSFSTLEIQRTEQGDSAMYLCASSPNSQTGYGYTFGSGTRLTVV.